The 18 T cell receptor beta chains listed next were all sequenced from one sample in a study of blood T cell repertoires in COVID-19. Here immunoSEQ multiplex PCR was the method, and the copy in TCRdb shows in-frame clones only, minus some. The sample carries around 300,000 clones, 90% recorded once. Material: peripheral blood. These receptor sequences come from a woman aged 40 to 50 with COVID-19, enrolled during active disease.

The rearrangement joins TRBV4-3 to TRBJ2-7; TRBD2 matches at 11 bases. This CDR3 is built from 15 residues. V gave up 4 bases and J gave up 0 bases; unmatched junction bases: 2. Germline CDR1 is LGHNA and CDR2 is YSLEER. CDR3 sequence (DNA): TGCGCCAGCAGCCGTACTAGCGGGAGCTCCTACGAGCAGTACTTC. Amino acids: CASSRTSGSSYEQYF.

The CDR3 DNA reads as TGTGCCTGGAGTAAAGGGGGTGATGTCACCCAGTACTTC. This sequence encodes CAWSKGGDVTQYF. The genes are TRBV30 and TRBJ2-5; tentative D call: TRBD1 (6 bases). This CDR3 has 13 residues. V lost 2 bases, J lost 8 bases, and 15 bases lay in between. Germline V gene data show CDR1 as GTSNPN and CDR2 as SVGIG (reference sequence).

The chain employs TRBV27 and TRBJ2-3; TRBD2 might be the D (7 bases). The CDR3 totals 17 residues. The germline gives CDR1 MNHEY, CDR2 SMNVEV (reference sequence). V gave up 1 base and J gave up 4 bases, with 18 bases separating them. CDR3 DNA sequence: TGTGCCAGCAGTTTATTGGGGGGGGCCACCGGGGCAGATACGCAGTATTTT. Its translation is CASSLLGGATGADTQYF.

The V and J genes are TRBV7-2 and TRBJ1-3; D may be TRBD1 (5 bases). The germline V and J ends were trimmed by 5 bases and 2 bases, with 10 bases remaining between them. The CDR3 runs 14 residues. Germline V gene lookup returns CDR1 SGHTA and CDR2 FQGNSA. This chain's CDR3 is CASSRDLAGNTIYF. CDR3 nucleotide sequence: TGTGCCAGCAGCCGGGACTTGGCTGGAAACACCATATATTTT.

V usage is TRBV9 and J usage is TRBJ2-2; 8 nucleotides line up with TRBD1. V lost 1 base, J lost 5 bases, and 4 bases stayed unmatched. The CDR3 covers 15 residues. Germline CDR1 is SGDLS and CDR2 is YYNGEE. The CDR3 sequence: CASSVQGALTGELFF. The CDR3 DNA is TGTGCCAGCAGCGTACAGGGGGCGTTAACCGGGGAGCTGTTTTTT.

This rearrangement joins TRBV14 to TRBJ1-1; the D gene is possibly TRBD1 (6 bases). Germline CDR1 reads SGHDN; CDR2 reads FVKESK. V dropped 0 bases and J dropped 1 base, with 21 bases sitting between them. The length of the CDR3 is 19 residues. The CDR3: CASSQDGAGGSFRNTEAFF. Here the CDR3 DNA reads TGTGCCAGCAGCCAAGACGGGGCGGGGGGCTCATTTAGGAACACTGAAGCTTTCTTT.

The genes are TRBV19 and TRBJ1-5; 8 nucleotides agree with TRBD1. Per the germline V gene, CDR1 is LNHDA and CDR2 is SQIVND (reference sequence). J lost 6 bases, V lost 9 bases, and 13 bases had no gene match. CDR3 length: 15 residues. The CDR3, as DNA: TGTGCCAGCCGTTCTGAGACAGGGGTGGGTCAGCCCCAGCATTTT. Its translation: CASRSETGVGQPQHF.

The chain recombines TRBV7-8 with TRBJ2-3; 7 bases are a match to TRBD2. Germline V lookup: CDR1 SGHVS, CDR2 FQNEAQ. V was clipped by 3 bases and J by 2 bases; unmatched bases: 14. This CDR3 region has 18 residues. The CDR3 region has the DNA TGTGCCAGCAGCTTCACCGCAGTTTTGCTAGCGGCCACAGATACGCAGTATTTT. Amino acids: CASSFTAVLLAATDTQYF.

V is TRBV6-2 or TRBV6-3 and J is TRBJ1-2, with 7 bases lining up with TRBD1. The CDR3 has 14 amino acids. CDR1 and CDR2 (germline): MNHEY, SVGEGT. V was pared by 3 bases and J by 4 bases, with 5 bases of the junction left unmatched. CDR3 nucleotide sequence: TGTGCCAGCAGTTATCAAGCAGGGGGCTATGGCTACACCTTC. It encodes CASSYQAGGYGYTF.

The V call is TRBV18, the J call TRBJ1-2; 10 nucleotides line up with TRBD1. Germline V lookup: CDR1 KGHSH, CDR2 LQKENI. The CDR3 runs to 15 residues. J lost 5 bases, V lost 3 bases, and 6 bases had no gene match. CDR3 amino acids: CASSPRQGADYGYTF. The CDR3 coding sequence is TGTGCCAGCTCACCCCGACAGGGGGCAGATTATGGCTACACCTTC.

The V and J genes are TRBV6-5 and TRBJ2-5; D is perhaps TRBD1 (6 bases). Germline lookup yields CDR1 MNHEY and CDR2 SVGAGI. V was trimmed by 5 bases and J by 2 bases, leaving 12 bases between them. CDR3 length: 14 residues. CDR3 residues: CASSQGTHQETQYF. The CDR3 DNA sequence: TGTGCCAGCAGTCAGGGGACCCATCAAGAGACCCAGTACTTC.

A word on this clone: Within the sample, other DNA sequences also encode this same CDR3. This chain links TRBV7-9 with TRBJ2-7; D is perhaps TRBD1 (5 bases). This CDR3 is built from 12 residues. Germline values: CDR1 SEHNR, CDR2 FQNEAQ (reference sequence). V was pared by 3 bases and J by 3 bases, with 6 bases between. The CDR3: CASSFTGYEQYF. CDR3 coding DNA: TGTGCCAGCAGCTTCACAGGCTACGAGCAGTACTTC.

CDR3 sequence reads: CASSLGTAVSYEQYF. The CDR3 DNA sequence: TGTGCCAGCAGCTTAGGGACAGCCGTCTCCTACGAGCAGTACTTC. The V and J genes are TRBV7-9 and TRBJ2-7, with D perhaps matching TRBD1 (6 bases). V was cut by 1 base and J by 0 bases, with 10 bases left in between. CDR1 and CDR2 (germline): SEHNR, FQNEAQ (reference sequence). There are 15 residues in the CDR3.

The chain recombines TRBV5-5 with TRBJ1-2; tentatively, D is TRBD1 (5 bases). Germline CDR1 is SGHKS and CDR2 is YYEKEE (reference sequence). The V gene lost 0 bases and the J gene lost 5 bases, with 14 bases spanning the gap. CDR3 length: 15 residues. The CDR3 loop reads CASSLGGLGGYGYTF. The CDR3 DNA follows: TGTGCCAGCAGCTTGGGGGGCCTGGGAGGGTATGGCTACACCTTC. Full variable domain (rest looked up from reference TRBV5-5 and TRBJ1-2): DAGVTQSPTHLIKTRGQQVTLRCSPISGHKSVSWYQQVLGQGPQFIFQYYEKEERGRGNFPDRFSARQFPNYSSELNVNALLLGDSALYLCASSLGGLGGYGYTFGSGTRLTVV.

V is TRBV5-6 and J is TRBJ2-7; D is possibly TRBD1 (5 bases). The ends were cut back, 1 base at V and 3 bases at J, with 8 bases in the middle. This CDR3 spans 13 amino acids. CDR1 is SGHDT and CDR2 is YYEEEE in the germline V gene. The CDR3: CASSLQGSYEQYF. CDR3 bases: TGTGCCAGCAGCTTGCAGGGTAGCTACGAGCAGTACTTC. The complete variable domain, with remaining parts taken from reference TRBV5-6 and TRBJ2-7, reads DAGVTQSPTHLIKTRGQQVTLRCSPKSGHDTVSWYQQALGQGPQFIFQYYEEEERQRGNFPDRFSGHQFPNYSSELNVNALLLGDSALYLCASSLQGSYEQYFGPGTRLTVT.

The gene calls are TRBV28 and TRBJ2-7; a possible D gene is TRBD2 (6 bases). This CDR3 spans 15 amino acids. In germline, CDR1 is MDHEN, CDR2 SYDVKM. Trimming removed 8 bases at V and 2 bases at J, with 19 bases between. CDR3 sequence reads: CASGRRRDLTYEQYF. Here the CDR3 DNA reads TGTGCCAGCGGGAGGAGGAGGGATCTAACCTACGAGCAGTACTTC.

Only a few counts were recorded for this clone. For the CDR3, the DNA is TGTGCCAGCAGCTTGGTTCAGGGGACCGGGGAGCTGTTTTTT. This codes for CASSLVQGTGELFF. The chain recombines TRBV7-9 with TRBJ2-2; a possible D gene is TRBD1 (6 bases). CDR1 and CDR2 (germline): SEHNR, FQNEAQ (reference sequence). The ends were cut back, 3 bases at V and 5 bases at J, with 10 bases in the middle. This CDR3 has 14 residues.

The chain uses TRBV27 and TRBJ1-1, with 7 bases identical to TRBD1. V dropped 6 bases and J dropped 1; count of bases not matched to a gene: 2. The length of the CDR3 is 13 residues. In germline, CDR1 is MNHEY, CDR2 SMNVEV (reference sequence). DNA for the CDR3: TGTGCCAGCAGCCGGACAGGGAACACTGAAGCTTTCTTT. Translated, it gives CASSRTGNTEAFF.